These 28 T cell receptor beta chains originate from one sample sequenced in a study of CD8+ T cells in alopecia areata. Extracted RNA was reverse transcribed, and the resulting cDNA served as sequencing template. Assay: immunoSEQ multiplex PCR; the TCRdb copy retains only in-frame clones and omits some. The sample has 140,000 or so clones; 40% to 65% are singletons. Sequenced here: CD4+ T cells sorted from blood, sampled at week 0. These receptor sequences come from a human donor with alopecia areata.

The chain has TRBV4-2 and TRBJ2-7; 7 nucleotides match TRBD1. The CDR3 loop spans 14 amino acids. Per germline, CDR1 LGHNA and CDR2 YNFKEQ. J lost 3 bases, V lost 4 bases, and 6 bases had no gene match. Here the CDR3 reads CASSPDRTFYEQYF. CDR3 bases: TGTGCCAGCAGCCCGGACAGGACCTTCTACGAGCAGTACTTC.

There are a few counts of this clone. The V and J genes are TRBV2 and TRBJ2-3; TRBD1 matches 9 bases. The J segment lost 7 bases and the V segment lost 1 base, leaving 3 bases of the junction unmatched. The CDR3 length is 14 residues. Germline CDR1 is SNHLY and CDR2 is FYNNEI. In DNA, the CDR3 is TGTGCCAGCAGTGAAGACAGGGGGCAAAATACGCAGTATTTT. It encodes CASSEDRGQNTQYF.

The rearrangement joins TRBV2 to TRBJ2-7, with unresolved D. CDR3 length: 11 residues. Germline CDR1 SNHLY, CDR2 FYNNEI. Trimming removed 6 bases at V and 5 bases at J, with 8 bases between. CDR3 protein: CASSRENEQYF. In nucleotides, the CDR3 is TGTGCCAGCAGCCGAGAAAACGAGCAGTACTTC.

The CDR3 bases are TGCGCCAGCAGCTTCAATGGACAAAACACTGAAGCTTTCTTT. Its protein product is CASSFNGQNTEAFF. V gene TRBV5-1 combines with J gene TRBJ1-1; D might be TRBD1 (5 bases). CDR3 length equals 14 residues. Germline loops: CDR1 SGHRS, CDR2 YFSETQ. The ends were cut back, 2 bases at V and 2 bases at J, with 10 bases in the middle. The full variable domain, completed using reference TRBV5-1 and TRBJ1-1, is KAGVTQTPRYLIKTRGQQVTLSCSPISGHRSVSWYQQTPGQGLQFLFEYFSETQRNKGNFPGRFSGRQFSNSRSEMNVSTLELGDSALYLCASSFNGQNTEAFFGQGTRLTVV.

The genes are TRBV4-2 and TRBJ2-1, with 13 positions matching TRBD2. The CDR3 runs 15 residues. Trimming cost V 2 bases and J 9 bases; bases outside gene matches: 4. Germline CDR1 reads LGHNA; CDR2 reads YNFKEQ. CDR3 nucleotides: TGTGCCAGCAGCCAAACTAGCGGGAGGGCGGGTGAGCAGTTCTTC. Translating it yields CASSQTSGRAGEQFF.

The chain has TRBV29-1 and TRBJ2-7; tentative D call: TRBD2 (5 bases). This CDR3 comprises 12 residues. V gave up 1 base and J gave up 5 bases, with 9 bases separating them. Looked up from germline, CDR1 is SQVTM and CDR2 is ANQGSEA. Here the CDR3 DNA reads TGCAGCGTTGAAGTGCGGGTCGACGAGCAGTACTTC. It yields the protein CSVEVRVDEQYF.

The chain is built from TRBV25-1 and TRBJ2-5; no firm D call. CDR1 MGHDK and CDR2 SYGVNS come from the germline V gene. The CDR3 runs 11 residues. V lost 8 bases and J lost 4, with 8 bases in between. CDR3 bases: TGTGCCAGCCACACTCTAGAGACCCAGTACTTC. It specifies CASHTLETQYF.

The V gene is TRBV30, the J gene TRBJ1-2, with a possible D match to TRBD1 (5 bases). Between the trimmed V and J ends, which lost 0 bases and 2 bases, there was a span of 7 bases. This CDR3 is 13 amino acids long. The germline CDR1 and CDR2 sequences are GTSNPN and SVGIG (reference sequence). Written as DNA, the CDR3 is TGTGCCTGGAGTGTAGGACAAAACTATGGCTACACCTTC. Protein: CAWSVGQNYGYTF.

The genes are TRBV30 and TRBJ2-7; D is possibly TRBD1 (6 bases). CDR3 length: 17 amino acids. V was clipped by 2 bases and J by 1 base, with 21 bases between them. Per the germline V gene, CDR1 is GTSNPN and CDR2 is SVGIG (reference sequence). The CDR3 DNA follows: TGTGCCTGGAGTCCCCGACCGGGACAAAAAACGTCCTACGAGCAGTACTTC. As protein: CAWSPRPGQKTSYEQYF.

This clone was counted only a few times. The rearrangement joins TRBV10-3 to TRBJ2-6; D possibly corresponds to TRBD1 (6 bases). The CDR3 totals 14 residues. The V end was cut by 11 bases, the J end by 1 base, with 12 bases between. CDR1 is ENHRY, CDR2 SYGVKD, per germline. CDR3 in amino acids: CAAKQGSGANVLTF. CDR3 sequence (DNA): TGTGCCGCTAAACAGGGATCTGGGGCCAACGTCCTGACTTTC.

CDR3 nucleotides: TGTGCCACCAGCGTGGGGGGCCGAGATACGCAGTATTTT. This translates into CATSVGGRDTQYF. The chain carries TRBV15 and TRBJ2-3; D may correspond to TRBD1 or TRBD2 (6 bases each). Per germline, CDR1 LNHNV and CDR2 YYDKDF (reference sequence). This CDR3 is built from 13 residues. Trimming cost V 5 bases and J 5 bases, with 11 bases left between them.

This clone was seen more than once but under ten times. The V and J genes are TRBV6-5 and TRBJ1-2; D not certain. Trimming shortened V by 6 bases and J by 4 bases, and 18 bases separated the two germline ends. Germline V CDR1 and CDR2: MNHEY, SVGAGI. The CDR3 is 15 residues long. CDR3 DNA: TGTGCCAGCAGCTACAGCTCCCGACACCCCTATGGCTACACCTTC. This sequence encodes CASSYSSRHPYGYTF.

The chain is built from TRBV11-2 and TRBJ1-5; D not certain. V was shortened by 6 bases and J by 1 base, with 7 bases between the two germline ends. Germline-derived CDR1 and CDR2 are SGHAT and FQNNGV. CDR3 length: 13 amino acids. CDR3 bases: TGTGCCAGCAGACTTAACAGCAATCAGCCCCAGCATTTT. Translating it yields CASRLNSNQPQHF.

V gene TRBV18 combines with J gene TRBJ1-3; D might be TRBD1 (6 bases). The CDR3 has 16 residues. Germline CDR1 KGHSH, CDR2 LQKENI. Trimming shortened V by 2 bases and J by 2 bases, and 13 bases separated the two germline ends. The chain's CDR3 is CASSPSIGTTGNTIYF. The CDR3 DNA reads as TGTGCCAGCTCACCATCGATCGGGACAACTGGAAACACCATATATTTT. Filled out from reference TRBV18 and TRBJ1-3, the complete variable domain reads NAGVMQNPRHLVRRRGQEARLRCSPMKGHSHVYWYRQLPEEGLKFMVYLQKENIIDESGMPKERFSAEFPKEGPSILRIQQVVRGDSAAYFCASSPSIGTTGNTIYFGEGSWLTVV.

This clone was seen repeatedly, ten times or more. V and J are TRBV7-2 and TRBJ2-2; D may be TRBD2 (5 bases). Trimming removed 3 bases from V and 0 bases from J, with 11 bases in between. The CDR3 is made up of 16 amino acids. CDR1 SGHTA and CDR2 FQGNSA come from the germline V gene. The CDR3 sequence is CASSFASMTNTGELFF. CDR3 nucleotide sequence: TGTGCCAGCAGCTTTGCTAGCATGACGAACACCGGGGAGCTGTTTTTT.

The sample holds one count of this clone. The rearrangement uses TRBV29-1 and TRBJ1-5; 7 positions match TRBD1. Germline V gene sequence: CDR1 SQVTM, CDR2 ANQGSEA. V was pared by 4 bases and J by 6 bases, with 3 bases of the junction left unmatched. The CDR3 has 12 residues. In DNA form, the CDR3 reads TGCAGCGTTGGGACAGGCAGTCAGCCCCAGCATTTT. Translating it yields CSVGTGSQPQHF. Full variable domain (rest looked up from reference TRBV29-1 and TRBJ1-5): SAVISQKPSRDICQRGTSLTIQCQVDSQVTMMFWYRQQPGQSLTLIATANQGSEATYESGFVIDKFPISRPNLTFSTLTVSNMSPEDSSIYLCSVGTGSQPQHFGDGTRLSIL.

This clone came up a few times. The rearrangement joins TRBV30 to TRBJ1-1; possible D gene TRBD1, 6 bases. The V and J ends lost 0 bases and 3 bases respectively, with 14 bases between them. CDR3 size: 15 residues. Germline-derived CDR1 and CDR2 are GTSNPN and SVGIG (reference sequence). The CDR3, as DNA: TGTGCCTGGAGTGTCTGGGGGCGAATGGACACTGAAGCTTTCTTT. This translates into CAWSVWGRMDTEAFF.

With respect to this clone: Other DNA sequences from this sample encode an identical CDR3 as well. This chain's CDR3 is CASSLAQGYGYTF. CDR3 DNA sequence: TGTGCCAGCAGCTTAGCGCAGGGCTATGGCTACACCTTC. This rearrangement joins TRBV7-2 to TRBJ1-2, with D possibly matching TRBD1 (5 bases). Germline V gene sequence: CDR1 SGHTA, CDR2 FQGNSA. The V end was cut by 0 bases, the J end by 4 bases, with 6 bases between. The CDR3 extends over 13 amino acids.

This clone was seen a handful of times. The chain uses TRBV7-3 and TRBJ2-7; D gene unclear. Trimming cost V 3 bases and J 3 bases, with 9 bases left between them. CDR1 and CDR2 (germline): SGHTA, FQGTGA. The CDR3 spans 13 residues. The CDR3 region is CASSFTFLYEQYF. DNA of the CDR3: TGTGCCAGCAGCTTCACTTTCCTCTACGAGCAGTACTTC.

There are a few counts of this clone. This rearrangement joins TRBV11-1 to TRBJ2-1; TRBD2 matches 12 bases. This CDR3 comprises 15 residues. Trimming took 5 bases from V and 5 from J; bases not matched to a gene: 4. Looked up from germline, CDR1 is SGHAT and CDR2 is FQDESV (reference sequence). CDR3: CASSQRLAGDNEQFF. CDR3 nucleotides: TGTGCCAGCAGCCAGAGACTAGCGGGAGACAATGAGCAGTTCTTC.

V and J are TRBV19 and TRBJ1-5; 7 nucleotides match TRBD1. Germline lookup yields CDR1 LNHDA and CDR2 SQIVND (reference sequence). CDR3 length: 15 residues. V shed 0 bases and J 3 bases; nucleotides not matched to a gene: 2. This CDR3 reads CASSIEGGPNQPQHF. CDR3 DNA: TGTGCCAGTAGTATAGAAGGGGGCCCCAATCAGCCCCAGCATTTT.

This clone was seen a few times. The chain has TRBV11-2 and TRBJ2-5, with D perhaps matching TRBD1 (6 bases). The germline CDR1 and CDR2 sequences are SGHAT and FQNNGV. The CDR3 is made up of 19 amino acids. Between the trimmed V and J ends, which lost 4 bases and 4 bases, there was a span of 28 bases. In nucleotides, the CDR3 is TGTGCCAGCAGCTCCCCCCGCGTTCAGGGGCGGGCCGGTAGAGAGACCCAGTACTTC. It translates to CASSSPRVQGRAGRETQYF.

The rearrangement uses TRBV27 and TRBJ2-4; no clear D gene. This CDR3 is 13 amino acids long. Germline CDR1 reads MNHEY; CDR2 reads SMNVEV (reference sequence). V shed 3 bases and J shed 6 bases, with 9 bases lying between them. CDR3 amino acids: CASSLNWGNIQYF. In nucleotides, the CDR3 is TGTGCCAGCAGTTTGAATTGGGGAAACATTCAGTACTTC.

The V and J genes are TRBV27 and TRBJ1-5; a weak D match, TRBD1 (6 bases). The ends were cut back, 5 bases at V and 2 bases at J, with 19 bases in the middle. CDR3 length equals 17 residues. The germline V gene encodes CDR1 MNHEY and CDR2 SMNVEV (reference sequence). This chain's CDR3 is CASSGVGGARGNQPQHF. The CDR3 DNA is TGTGCCAGCAGTGGGGTGGGGGGGGCGCGTGGCAATCAGCCCCAGCATTTT.

This clone was counted between two and nine times. The chain employs TRBV10-3 and TRBJ2-3, with D tentatively TRBD2 (5 bases). The CDR3 spans 16 residues. Germline CDR1 and CDR2: ENHRY and SYGVKD. Trimming removed 0 bases at V and 5 bases at J, with 15 bases between. The DNA of the CDR3 is TGTGCCATCAGTGAGTCGACTACGCATCTTAGAGATACGCAGTATTTT. Its translation is CAISESTTHLRDTQYF.

The chain links TRBV7-2 to TRBJ2-7; D possibly corresponds to TRBD1 (5 bases). The CDR3 consists of 15 residues. Germline V gene lookup returns CDR1 SGHTA and CDR2 FQGNSA. V lost 2 bases to trimming and J lost 7 bases, with 18 bases between them. Written as DNA, the CDR3 is TGTGCCAGCAGCTTAACCCCTAGGGGTTATAGTGAGCAGTACTTC. Translated: CASSLTPRGYSEQYF.

The chain couples TRBV5-1 to TRBJ2-3; TRBD2 is a possible D gene (6 bases). CDR1 is SGHRS and CDR2 is YFSETQ in the germline V gene. The CDR3 extends over 15 amino acids. V lost 3 bases, J lost 4 bases, and 15 bases lay in between. CDR3 residues: CASSYGLISPDTQYF. In DNA, the CDR3 is TGCGCCAGCAGCTACGGACTAATTAGTCCAGATACGCAGTATTTT.

V and J are TRBV9 and TRBJ1-3; D is unclear. This CDR3 region has 17 residues. Between the trimmed V and J ends, which lost 0 bases and 0 bases, there was a span of 13 bases. Looked up from germline, CDR1 is SGDLS and CDR2 is YYNGEE. DNA for the CDR3: TGTGCCAGCAGCGTAGTAGGTGGCAGCTTCTCTGGAAACACCATATATTTT. Translation: CASSVVGGSFSGNTIYF.